This T cell receptor beta chain derives from a study of OX40 agonist ivuxolimab in advanced cancers. Clones were sequenced by immunoSEQ multiplex PCR, and TCRdb holds only the in-frame ones, with some missing. The sample lists about 43,000 clones; approximately 90% were seen once. This clonotype was sampled from an adult with an advanced solid tumor such as melanoma, head and neck, liver or kidney cancer. This sample comprised CD4+ or CD8+ T cells sorted from blood, obtained in a trial of the OX40 agonist ivuxolimab.

CDR3 nucleotide sequence: TGTGCCAGCAGCTTAGGCTTAGGGCCGGGCTACGAGCAGTACTTC. It translates to CASSLGLGPGYEQYF. The gene calls are TRBV7-9 and TRBJ2-7; D unclear. With 1 base removed from V and 3 bases from J, the gap between germline ends came to 13 bases. Germline V gives CDR1 SEHNR, CDR2 FQNEAQ (reference sequence). CDR3 length: 15 amino acids.